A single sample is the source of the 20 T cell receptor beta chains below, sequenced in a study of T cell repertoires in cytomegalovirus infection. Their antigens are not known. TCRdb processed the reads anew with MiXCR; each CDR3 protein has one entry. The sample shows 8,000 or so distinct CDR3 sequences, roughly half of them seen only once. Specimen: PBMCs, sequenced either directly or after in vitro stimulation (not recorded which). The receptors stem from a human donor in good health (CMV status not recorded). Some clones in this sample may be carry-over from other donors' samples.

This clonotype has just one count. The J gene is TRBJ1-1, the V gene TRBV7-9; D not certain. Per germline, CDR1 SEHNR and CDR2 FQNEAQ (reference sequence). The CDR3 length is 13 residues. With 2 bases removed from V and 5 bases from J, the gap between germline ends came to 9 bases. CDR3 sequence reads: CASSLWAETEAFF. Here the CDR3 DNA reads TGTGCCAGCAGCTTATGGGCTGAGACTGAAGCTTTCTTT. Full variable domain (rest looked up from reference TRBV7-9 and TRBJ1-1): DTGVSQNPRHKITKRGQNVTFRCDPISEHNRLYWYRQTLGQGPEFLTYFQNEAQLEKSRLLSDRFSAERPKGSFSTLEIQRTEQGDSAMYLCASSLWAETEAFFGQGTRLTVV.

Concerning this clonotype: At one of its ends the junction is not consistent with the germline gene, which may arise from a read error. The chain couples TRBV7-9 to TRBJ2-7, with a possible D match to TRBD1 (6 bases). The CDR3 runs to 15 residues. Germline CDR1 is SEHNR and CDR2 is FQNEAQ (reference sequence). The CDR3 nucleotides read TGTTCCAGCGTCTCCCGGGACATCGGTTTCTACGAGCAGTACTTC. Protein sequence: CSSVSRDIGFYEQYF. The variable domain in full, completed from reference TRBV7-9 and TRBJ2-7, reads DTGVSQNPRHKITKRGQNVTFRCDPISEHNRLYWYRQTLGQGPEFLTYFQNEAQLEKSRLLSDRFSAERPKGSFSTLEIQRTEQGDSAMYLCSSVSRDIGFYEQYFGPGTRLTVT.

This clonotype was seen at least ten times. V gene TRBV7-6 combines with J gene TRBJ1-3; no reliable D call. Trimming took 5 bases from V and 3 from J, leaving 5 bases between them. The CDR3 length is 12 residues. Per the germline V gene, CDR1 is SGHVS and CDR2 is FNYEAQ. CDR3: CASSPRGNTIYF. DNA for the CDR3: TGTGCCAGCAGCCCGCGTGGAAACACCATATATTTT.

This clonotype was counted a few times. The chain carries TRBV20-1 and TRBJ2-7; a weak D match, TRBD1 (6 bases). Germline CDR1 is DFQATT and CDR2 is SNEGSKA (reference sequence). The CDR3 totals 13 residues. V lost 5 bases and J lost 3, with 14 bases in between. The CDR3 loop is CSASRQERYEQYF. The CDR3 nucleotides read TGCAGTGCTTCTCGACAGGAGCGCTACGAGCAGTACTTC.

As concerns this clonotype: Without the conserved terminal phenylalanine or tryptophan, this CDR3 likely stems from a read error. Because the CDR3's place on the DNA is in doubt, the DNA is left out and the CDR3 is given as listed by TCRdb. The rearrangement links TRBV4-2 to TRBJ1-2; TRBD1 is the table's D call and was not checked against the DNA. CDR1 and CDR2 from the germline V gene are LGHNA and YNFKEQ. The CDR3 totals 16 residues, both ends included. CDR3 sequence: CASSQGSGQVHYGYPL.

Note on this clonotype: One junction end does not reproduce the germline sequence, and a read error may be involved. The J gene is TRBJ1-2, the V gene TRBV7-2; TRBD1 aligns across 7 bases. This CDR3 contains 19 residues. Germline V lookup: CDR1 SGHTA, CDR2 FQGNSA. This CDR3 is CDSRLGAVPPTGLGIGYTF. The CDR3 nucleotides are TGTGACAGCAGATTAGGGGCCGTCCCTCCGACAGGGTTGGGTATTGGCTACACCTTC.

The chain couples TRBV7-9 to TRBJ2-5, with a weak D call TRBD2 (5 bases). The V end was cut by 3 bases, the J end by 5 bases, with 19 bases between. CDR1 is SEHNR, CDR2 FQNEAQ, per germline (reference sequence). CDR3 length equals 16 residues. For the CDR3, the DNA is TGTGCCAGCAGCTTTTTTCGACACCGCGGCGGGGAGACCCAGTACTTC. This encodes CASSFFRHRGGETQYF.

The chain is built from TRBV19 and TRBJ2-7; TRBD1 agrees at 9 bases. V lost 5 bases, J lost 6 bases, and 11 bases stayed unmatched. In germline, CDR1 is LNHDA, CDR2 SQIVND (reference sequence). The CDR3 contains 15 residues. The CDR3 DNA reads TGTGCCAGTAGTGCACGGACAGGGGATAGGAGCGAGCAGTACTTC. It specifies CASSARTGDRSEQYF.

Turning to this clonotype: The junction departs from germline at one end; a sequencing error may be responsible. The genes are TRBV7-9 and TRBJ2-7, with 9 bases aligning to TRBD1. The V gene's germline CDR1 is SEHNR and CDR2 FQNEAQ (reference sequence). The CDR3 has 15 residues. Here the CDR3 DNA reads TGTGCCAGCAGCTTTAGGGACAGGGTTCGTTACGAGCATTACTTC. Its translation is CASSFRDRVRYEHYF.

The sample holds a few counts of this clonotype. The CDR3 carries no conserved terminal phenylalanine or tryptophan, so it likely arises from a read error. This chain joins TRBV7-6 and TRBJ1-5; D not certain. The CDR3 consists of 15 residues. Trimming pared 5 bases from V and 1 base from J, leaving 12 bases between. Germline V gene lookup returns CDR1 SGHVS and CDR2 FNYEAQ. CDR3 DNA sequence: TGTGCCAGCAGCACCGAAACCTACAGCAATCAGCCCCAGCATTTG. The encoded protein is CASSTETYSNQPQHL.

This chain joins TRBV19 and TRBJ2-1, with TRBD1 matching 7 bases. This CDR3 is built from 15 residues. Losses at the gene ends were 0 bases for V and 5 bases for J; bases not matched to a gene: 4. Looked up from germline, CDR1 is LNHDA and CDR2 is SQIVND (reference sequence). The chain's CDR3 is CASSIDRQGHNEQFF. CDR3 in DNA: TGTGCCAGTAGTATAGATCGACAGGGCCACAATGAGCAGTTCTTC.

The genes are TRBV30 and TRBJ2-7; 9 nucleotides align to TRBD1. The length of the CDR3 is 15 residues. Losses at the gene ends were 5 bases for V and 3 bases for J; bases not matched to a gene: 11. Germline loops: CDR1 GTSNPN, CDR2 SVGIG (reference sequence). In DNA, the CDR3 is TGTGCCTGGCGACTCGGGACAGGGCCCTACTACGAGCAGTACTTC. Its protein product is CAWRLGTGPYYEQYF.

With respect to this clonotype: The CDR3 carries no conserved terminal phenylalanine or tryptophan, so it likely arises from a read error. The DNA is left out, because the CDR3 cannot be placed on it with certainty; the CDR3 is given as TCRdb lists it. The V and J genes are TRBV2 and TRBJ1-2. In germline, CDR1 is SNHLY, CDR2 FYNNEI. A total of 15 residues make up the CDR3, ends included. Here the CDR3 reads CASKESLSRWGGYTL.

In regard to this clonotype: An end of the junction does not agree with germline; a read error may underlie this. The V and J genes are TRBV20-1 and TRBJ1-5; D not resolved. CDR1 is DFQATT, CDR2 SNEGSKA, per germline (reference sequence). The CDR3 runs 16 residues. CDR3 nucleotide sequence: TGCAGTGCTAGTATCCCAGCGGTGTATAGCCATCAGCCCCAGCATTGG. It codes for CSASIPAVYSHQPQHW.

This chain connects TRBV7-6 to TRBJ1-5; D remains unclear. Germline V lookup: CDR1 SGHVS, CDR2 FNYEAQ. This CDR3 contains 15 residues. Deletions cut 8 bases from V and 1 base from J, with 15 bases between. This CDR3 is CASGPEKHSNQPQHF. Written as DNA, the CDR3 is TGTGCCAGCGGCCCCGAAAAACACAGCAATCAGCCCCAGCATTTT.

Here the CDR3 DNA reads TGTGCCAGCAGCTTGATGCCTGAGGCCGGGGAGCTGTTTTTT. Encoded protein: CASSLMPEAGELFF. The V gene is TRBV5-6, the J gene TRBJ2-2; D gene unclear. Germline assignment: CDR1 SGHDT and CDR2 YYEEEE. The CDR3 runs to 14 residues. Between the trimmed V and J ends, which lost 1 base and 6 bases, there was a span of 10 bases.

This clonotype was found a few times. CDR3 DNA: TGTGCCAGCAGTTCCAACCTTAGGGCCTCTGGAAACACCATATATTTT. It translates to CASSSNLRASGNTIYF. J is TRBJ1-3 and V is TRBV6-6; D gene ambiguous. V was cut by 4 bases and J by 0 bases, with 13 bases left in between. This CDR3 has 16 amino acids. Germline V CDR1 and CDR2: MNHNY, SVGAGI (reference sequence).

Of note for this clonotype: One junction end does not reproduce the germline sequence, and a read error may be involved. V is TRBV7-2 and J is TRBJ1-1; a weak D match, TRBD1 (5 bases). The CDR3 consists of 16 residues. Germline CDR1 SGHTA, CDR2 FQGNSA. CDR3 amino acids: CASSLDSRGSNTEDFF. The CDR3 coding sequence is TGTGCCAGCAGCTTAGATTCTAGGGGCTCTAACACGGAAGATTTCTTT.

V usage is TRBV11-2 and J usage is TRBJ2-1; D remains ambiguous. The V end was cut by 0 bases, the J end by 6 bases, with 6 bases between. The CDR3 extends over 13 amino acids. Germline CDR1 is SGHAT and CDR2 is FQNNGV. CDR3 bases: TGTGCCAGCAGCTTAGAGCGGTCCAATGAGCAGTTCTTC. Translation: CASSLERSNEQFF.

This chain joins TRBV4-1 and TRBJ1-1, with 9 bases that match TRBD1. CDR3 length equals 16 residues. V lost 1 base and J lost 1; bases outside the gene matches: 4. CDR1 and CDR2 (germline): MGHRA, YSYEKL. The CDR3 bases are TGCGCCAGCAGCCAAGCACAGGGGGCCGGGAACACTGAAGCTTTCTTT. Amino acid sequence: CASSQAQGAGNTEAFF.